This TCR beta chain was observed in a study of Graves' ophthalmopathy and Graves' hyperthyroidism. This clonotype was counted many times. New diagnoses, under 2 months' duration, and ages 18 to 65 characterized the hyperthyroidism patients. CDR3 regions of TCR beta were amplified from RNA transcripts. Second-round multiplex PCR followed a first-round RT-PCR using HTBI primers. TCRdb re-called the multiplex PCR reads through MiXCR, storing one row per CDR3 protein. The sample lists over a million distinct CDR3 sequences; 35% to 45% were seen once. This TCR was sampled from an adult man with Graves' hyperthyroidism. Sequencing was done on a sample of peripheral blood or thyroid tissue (not recorded which).

In DNA form, the CDR3 reads TGTGCCAGCAGCCCGTACAGGGTTGCTGGAAACACCATATATTTT. Translation gives CASSPYRVAGNTIYF. The rearrangement uses TRBV7-2 and TRBJ1-3, with D possibly TRBD1 on 6 matching bases. The V end was cut by 5 bases, the J end by 2 bases, with 13 bases between. The CDR3 has 15 residues. CDR1 is SGHTA and CDR2 is FQGNSA in the germline V gene. Full variable domain (rest looked up from reference TRBV7-2 and TRBJ1-3): GAGVSQSPSNKVTEKGKDVELRCDPISGHTALYWYRQSLGQGLEFLIYFQGNSAPDKSGLPSDRFSAERTGGSVSTLTIQRTQQEDSAVYLCASSPYRVAGNTIYFGEGSWLTVV.